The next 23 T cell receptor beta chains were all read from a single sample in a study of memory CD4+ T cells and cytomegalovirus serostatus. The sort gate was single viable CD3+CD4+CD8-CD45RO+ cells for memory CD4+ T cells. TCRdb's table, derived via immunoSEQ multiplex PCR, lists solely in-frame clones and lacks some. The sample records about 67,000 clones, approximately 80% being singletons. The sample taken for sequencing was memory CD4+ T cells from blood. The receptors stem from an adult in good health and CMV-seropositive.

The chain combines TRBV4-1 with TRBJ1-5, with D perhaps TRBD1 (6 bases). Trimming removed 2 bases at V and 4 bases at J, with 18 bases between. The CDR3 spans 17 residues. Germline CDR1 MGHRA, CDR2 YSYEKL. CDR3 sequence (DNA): TGCGCCAGCAGCCAAACGGTGGGCCAGGGGAGAAATCAGCCCCAGCATTTT. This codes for CASSQTVGQGRNQPQHF.

DNA of the CDR3: TGTGCCAGCAGCTTATACGGAGACACTGAAGCTTTCTTT. Encoded protein: CASSLYGDTEAFF. The chain links TRBV7-9 to TRBJ1-1; D is uncertain. The CDR3 consists of 13 residues. V lost 2 bases and J lost 3, with 7 bases in between. Germline V gene lookup returns CDR1 SEHNR and CDR2 FQNEAQ (reference sequence). Together with reference TRBV7-9 and TRBJ1-1, the CDR3 gives the full variable domain: DTGVSQNPRHKITKRGQNVTFRCDPISEHNRLYWYRQTLGQGPEFLTYFQNEAQLEKSRLLSDRFSAERPKGSFSTLEIQRTEQGDSAMYLCASSLYGDTEAFFGQGTRLTVV.

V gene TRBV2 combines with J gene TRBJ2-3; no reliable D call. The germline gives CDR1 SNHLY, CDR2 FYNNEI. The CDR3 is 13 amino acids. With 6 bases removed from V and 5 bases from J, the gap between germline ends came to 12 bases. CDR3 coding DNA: TGTGCCAGCAGCCCCCTTTCGTTAGATACGCAGTATTTT. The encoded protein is CASSPLSLDTQYF.

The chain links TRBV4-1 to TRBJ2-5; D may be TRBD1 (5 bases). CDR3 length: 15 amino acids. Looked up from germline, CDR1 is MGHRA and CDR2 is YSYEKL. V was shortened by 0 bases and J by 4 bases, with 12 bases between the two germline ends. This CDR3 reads CASSQEDNARETQYF. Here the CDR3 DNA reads TGCGCCAGCAGCCAAGAGGACAATGCGAGAGAGACCCAGTACTTC.

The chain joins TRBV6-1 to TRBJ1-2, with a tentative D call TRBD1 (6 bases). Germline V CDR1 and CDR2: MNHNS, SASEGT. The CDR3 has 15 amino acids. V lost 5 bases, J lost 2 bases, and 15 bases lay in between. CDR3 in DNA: TGTGCCAGCAGTACTGGGACACCCTTAAACTATGGCTACACCTTC. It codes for CASSTGTPLNYGYTF.

CDR3 DNA sequence: TGTGCCAGCAGTACATGGGACAGCCTGAACACTGAAGCTTTCTTT. Translating gives CASSTWDSLNTEAFF. This chain uses TRBV6-6 with TRBJ1-1; 7 bases match TRBD1. The CDR3 length is 15 residues. CDR1 is MNHNY and CDR2 is SVGAGI in the germline V gene (reference sequence). V gave up 5 bases and J gave up 0 bases; unmatched junction bases: 6.

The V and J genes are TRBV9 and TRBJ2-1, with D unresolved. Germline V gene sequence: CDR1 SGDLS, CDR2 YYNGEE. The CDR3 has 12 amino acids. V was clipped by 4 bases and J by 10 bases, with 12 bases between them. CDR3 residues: CASSPPTEEQFF. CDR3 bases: TGTGCCAGCAGCCCTCCTACCGAAGAGCAGTTCTTC.

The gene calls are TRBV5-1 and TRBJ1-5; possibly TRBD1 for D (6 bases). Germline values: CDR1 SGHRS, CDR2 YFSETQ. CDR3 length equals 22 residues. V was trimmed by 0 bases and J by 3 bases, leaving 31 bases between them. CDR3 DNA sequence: TGCGCCAGCAGCTTGGGGTACACCAGAAAACAGGGCGACGGGCCTCTCAATCAGCCCCAGCATTTT. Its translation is CASSLGYTRKQGDGPLNQPQHF. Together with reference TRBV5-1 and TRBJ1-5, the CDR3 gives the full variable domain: KAGVTQTPRYLIKTRGQQVTLSCSPISGHRSVSWYQQTPGQGLQFLFEYFSETQRNKGNFPGRFSGRQFSNSRSEMNVSTLELGDSALYLCASSLGYTRKQGDGPLNQPQHFGDGTRLSIL.

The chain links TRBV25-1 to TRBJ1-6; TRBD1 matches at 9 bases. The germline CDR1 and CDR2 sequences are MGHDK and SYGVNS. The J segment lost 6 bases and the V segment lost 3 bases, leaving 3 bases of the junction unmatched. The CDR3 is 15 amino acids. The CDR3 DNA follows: TGTGCCAGCAGTGAGGACAGGGGCCTTAATTCACCCCTCCACTTT. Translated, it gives CASSEDRGLNSPLHF.

CDR3 residues: CASSLGGQHKTQYF. Written as DNA, the CDR3 is TGTGCCAGCAGCTTGGGGGGTCAGCATAAGACCCAGTACTTC. The chain links TRBV11-3 to TRBJ2-5, with D possibly TRBD2 on 6 matching bases. From germline, CDR1 is SGHNT and CDR2 YENEEA. The CDR3 is 14 amino acids. With 3 bases removed from V and 6 bases from J, the gap between germline ends came to 14 bases.

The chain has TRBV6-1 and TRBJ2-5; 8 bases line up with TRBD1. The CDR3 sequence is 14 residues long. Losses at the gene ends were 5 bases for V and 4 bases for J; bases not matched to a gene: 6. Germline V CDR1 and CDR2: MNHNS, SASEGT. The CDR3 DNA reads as TGTGCCAGCAGTTCTCGCGGACAGGGAGAGACCCAGTACTTC. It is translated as CASSSRGQGETQYF.

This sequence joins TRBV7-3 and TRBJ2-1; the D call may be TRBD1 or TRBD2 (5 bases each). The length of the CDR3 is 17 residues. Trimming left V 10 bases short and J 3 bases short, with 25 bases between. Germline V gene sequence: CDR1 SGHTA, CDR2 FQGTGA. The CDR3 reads CAISRRDARLNYNEQFF. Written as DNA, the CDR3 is TGTGCCATTTCTAGACGGGACGCCAGGCTCAACTACAATGAGCAGTTCTTC.

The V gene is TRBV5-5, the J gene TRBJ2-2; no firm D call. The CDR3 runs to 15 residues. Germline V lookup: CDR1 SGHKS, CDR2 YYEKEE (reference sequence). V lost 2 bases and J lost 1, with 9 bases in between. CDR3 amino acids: CASSFGLLNTGELFF. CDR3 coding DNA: TGTGCCAGCAGCTTTGGGCTTTTGAACACCGGGGAGCTGTTTTTT.

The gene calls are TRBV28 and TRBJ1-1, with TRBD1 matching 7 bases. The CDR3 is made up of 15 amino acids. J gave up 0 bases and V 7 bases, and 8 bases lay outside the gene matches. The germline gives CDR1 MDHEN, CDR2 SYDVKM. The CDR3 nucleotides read TGTGCCAGCACCCAAGACAGGGTGGTGAACACTGAAGCTTTCTTT. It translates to CASTQDRVVNTEAFF.

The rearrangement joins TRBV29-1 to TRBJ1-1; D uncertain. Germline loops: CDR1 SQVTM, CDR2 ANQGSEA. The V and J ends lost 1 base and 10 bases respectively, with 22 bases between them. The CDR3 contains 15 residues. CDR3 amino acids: CSVEVSASLVRGAFF. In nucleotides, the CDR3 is TGCAGCGTTGAAGTTTCGGCCAGCCTAGTGCGCGGAGCTTTCTTT.

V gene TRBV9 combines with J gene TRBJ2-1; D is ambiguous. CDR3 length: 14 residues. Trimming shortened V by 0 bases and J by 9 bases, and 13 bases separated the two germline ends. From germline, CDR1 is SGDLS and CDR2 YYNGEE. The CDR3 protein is CASSVEELGLEQFF. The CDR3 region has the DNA TGTGCCAGCAGCGTAGAAGAGCTCGGTCTTGAGCAGTTCTTC.

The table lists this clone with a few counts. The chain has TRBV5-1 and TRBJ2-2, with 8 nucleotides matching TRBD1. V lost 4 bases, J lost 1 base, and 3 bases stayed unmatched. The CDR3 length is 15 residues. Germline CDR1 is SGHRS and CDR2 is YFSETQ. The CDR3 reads CASSIGQGNTGELFF. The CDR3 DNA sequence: TGCGCCAGCAGCATCGGACAGGGGAACACCGGGGAGCTGTTTTTT.

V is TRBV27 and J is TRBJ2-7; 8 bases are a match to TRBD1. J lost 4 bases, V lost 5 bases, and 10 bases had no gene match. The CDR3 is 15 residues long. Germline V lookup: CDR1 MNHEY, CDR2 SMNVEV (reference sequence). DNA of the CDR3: TGTGCCAGCAGTCCCGACGACAGGGGACATTACGAGCAGTACTTC. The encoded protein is CASSPDDRGHYEQYF.

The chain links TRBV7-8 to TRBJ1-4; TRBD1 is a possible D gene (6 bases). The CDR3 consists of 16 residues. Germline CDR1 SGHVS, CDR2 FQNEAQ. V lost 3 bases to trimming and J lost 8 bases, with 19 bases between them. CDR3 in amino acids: CASSFLQGPGGEKLFF. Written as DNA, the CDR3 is TGTGCCAGCAGCTTCCTACAGGGCCCGGGAGGGGAAAAACTGTTTTTT.

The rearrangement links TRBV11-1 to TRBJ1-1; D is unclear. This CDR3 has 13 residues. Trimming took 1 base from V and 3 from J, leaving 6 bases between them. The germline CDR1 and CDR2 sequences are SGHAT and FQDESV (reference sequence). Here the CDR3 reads CASSLGGDTEAFF. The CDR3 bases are TGTGCCAGCAGCTTAGGTGGGGACACTGAAGCTTTCTTT.

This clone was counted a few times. CDR3 amino acids: CASSLAGQGGKDYTF. The CDR3 nucleotides read TGTGCCAGCAGCTTGGCGGGACAGGGGGGGAAGGACTACACCTTC. The chain couples TRBV7-9 to TRBJ1-2; 11 bases are shared with TRBD1. Germline V gene sequence: CDR1 SEHNR, CDR2 FQNEAQ (reference sequence). V was clipped by 3 bases and J by 10 bases; unmatched bases: 10. The CDR3 consists of 15 residues. The whole variable domain, filled in from reference TRBV7-9 and TRBJ1-2, reads DTGVSQNPRHKITKRGQNVTFRCDPISEHNRLYWYRQTLGQGPEFLTYFQNEAQLEKSRLLSDRFSAERPKGSFSTLEIQRTEQGDSAMYLCASSLAGQGGKDYTFGSGTRLTVV.

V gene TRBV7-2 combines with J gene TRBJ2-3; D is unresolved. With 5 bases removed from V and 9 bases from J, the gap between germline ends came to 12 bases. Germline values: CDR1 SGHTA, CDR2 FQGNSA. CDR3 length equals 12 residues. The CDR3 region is CASSQDHITQYF. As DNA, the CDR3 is TGTGCCAGCAGCCAGGACCACATAACGCAGTATTTT.

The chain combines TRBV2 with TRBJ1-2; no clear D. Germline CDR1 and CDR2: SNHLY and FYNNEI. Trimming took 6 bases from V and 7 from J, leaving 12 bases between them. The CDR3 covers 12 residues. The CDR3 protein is CASRTHLGGYTF. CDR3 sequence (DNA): TGTGCCAGCAGGACCCACCTGGGTGGCTACACCTTC.